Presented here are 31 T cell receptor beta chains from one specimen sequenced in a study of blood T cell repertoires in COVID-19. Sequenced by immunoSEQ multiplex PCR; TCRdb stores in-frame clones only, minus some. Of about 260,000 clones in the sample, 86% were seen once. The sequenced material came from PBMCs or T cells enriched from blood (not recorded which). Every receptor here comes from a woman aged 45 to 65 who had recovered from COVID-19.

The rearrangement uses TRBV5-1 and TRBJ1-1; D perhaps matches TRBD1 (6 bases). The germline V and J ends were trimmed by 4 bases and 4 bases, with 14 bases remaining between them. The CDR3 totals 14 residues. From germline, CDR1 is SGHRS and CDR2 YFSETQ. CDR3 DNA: TGCGCCAGCAGCCCGCATGGACAGACCACTGAAGCTTTCTTT. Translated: CASSPHGQTTEAFF.

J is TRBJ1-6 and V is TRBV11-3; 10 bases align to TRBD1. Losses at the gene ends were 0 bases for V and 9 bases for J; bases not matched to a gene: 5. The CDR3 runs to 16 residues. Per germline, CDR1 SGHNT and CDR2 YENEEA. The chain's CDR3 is CASSLDGTGESSPLHF. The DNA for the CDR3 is TGTGCCAGCAGCTTAGACGGGACAGGGGAGAGTTCACCCCTCCACTTT.

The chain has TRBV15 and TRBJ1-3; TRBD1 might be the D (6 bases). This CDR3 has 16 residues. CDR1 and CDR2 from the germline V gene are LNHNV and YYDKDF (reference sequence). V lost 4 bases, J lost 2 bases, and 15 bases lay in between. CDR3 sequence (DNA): TGTGCCACCAGCATCTCCACAGGGATTGCTGGAAACACCATATATTTT. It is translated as CATSISTGIAGNTIYF.

The CDR3 DNA sequence: TGTGCCAGCAGTTACTCGAACAGGAACACTGAAGCTTTCTTT. Translated: CASSYSNRNTEAFF. The rearrangement uses TRBV6-5 and TRBJ1-1, with no clear D. Looked up from germline, CDR1 is MNHEY and CDR2 is SVGAGI. The CDR3 extends over 14 amino acids. Trimming removed 0 bases from V and 1 base from J, with 6 bases in between.

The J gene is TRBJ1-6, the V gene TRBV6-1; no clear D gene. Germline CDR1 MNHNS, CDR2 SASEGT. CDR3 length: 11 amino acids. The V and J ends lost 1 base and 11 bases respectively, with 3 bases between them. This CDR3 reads CASSEEPPLHF. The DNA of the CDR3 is TGTGCCAGCAGTGAAGAGCCACCCCTCCACTTT.

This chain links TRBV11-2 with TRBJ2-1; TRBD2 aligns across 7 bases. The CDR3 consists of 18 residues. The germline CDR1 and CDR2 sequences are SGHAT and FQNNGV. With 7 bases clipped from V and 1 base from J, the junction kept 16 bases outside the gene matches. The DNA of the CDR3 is TGTGCCAGCATCCCCGGGAGGTTGAGCGGGCAATCCTACAATGAGCAGTTCTTC. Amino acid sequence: CASIPGRLSGQSYNEQFF.

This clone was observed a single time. The CDR3 DNA sequence: TGCAGTGCTAGAGATCAGTACGAGCAGTACTTC. This encodes CSARDQYEQYF. The J gene is TRBJ2-7, the V gene TRBV20-1; D remains ambiguous. The CDR3 length is 11 residues. The germline CDR1 and CDR2 sequences are DFQATT and SNEGSKA (reference sequence). With 0 bases removed from V and 4 bases from J, the gap between germline ends came to 4 bases.

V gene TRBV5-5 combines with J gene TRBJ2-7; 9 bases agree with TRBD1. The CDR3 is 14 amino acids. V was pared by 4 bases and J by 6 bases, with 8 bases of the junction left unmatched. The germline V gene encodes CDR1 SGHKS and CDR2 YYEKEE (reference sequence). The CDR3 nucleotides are TGTGCCAGCAGCCCTCGGACAGGGGAACGCGAGCAGTACTTC. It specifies CASSPRTGEREQYF.

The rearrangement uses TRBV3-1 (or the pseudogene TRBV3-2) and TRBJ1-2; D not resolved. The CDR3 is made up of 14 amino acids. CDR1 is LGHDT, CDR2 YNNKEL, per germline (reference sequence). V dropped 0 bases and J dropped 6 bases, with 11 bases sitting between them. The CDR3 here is CASSQDDKYDGYTF. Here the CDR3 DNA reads TGTGCCAGCAGCCAAGATGACAAGTACGATGGCTACACCTTC.

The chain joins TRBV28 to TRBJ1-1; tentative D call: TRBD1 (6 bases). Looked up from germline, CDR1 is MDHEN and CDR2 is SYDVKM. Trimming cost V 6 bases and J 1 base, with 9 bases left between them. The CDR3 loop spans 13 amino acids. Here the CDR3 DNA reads TGTGCCAGCAGCCAGGGGCGGAACACTGAAGCTTTCTTT. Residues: CASSQGRNTEAFF.

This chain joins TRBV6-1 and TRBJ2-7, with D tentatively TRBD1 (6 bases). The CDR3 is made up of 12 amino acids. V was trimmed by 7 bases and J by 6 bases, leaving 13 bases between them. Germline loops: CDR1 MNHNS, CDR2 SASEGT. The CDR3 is CASNQGWSEQYF. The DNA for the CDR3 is TGTGCCAGCAACCAGGGGTGGAGCGAGCAGTACTTC.

The CDR3 reads CAWKTGGSTDTQYF. The CDR3 region has the DNA TGTGCCTGGAAGACAGGGGGTAGCACAGATACGCAGTATTTT. The V call is TRBV30, the J call TRBJ2-3; 9 bases line up with TRBD1. This CDR3 is built from 14 residues. Trimming removed 4 bases from V and 0 bases from J; junction bases left unmatched: 2. The germline V gene has CDR1 GTSNPN and CDR2 SVGIG (reference sequence).

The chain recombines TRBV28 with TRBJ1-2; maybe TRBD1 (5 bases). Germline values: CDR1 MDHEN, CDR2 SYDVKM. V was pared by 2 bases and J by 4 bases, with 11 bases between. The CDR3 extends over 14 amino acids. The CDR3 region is CASSLGARLYGYTF. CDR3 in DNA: TGTGCCAGCAGTTTAGGGGCCAGGCTCTATGGCTACACCTTC.

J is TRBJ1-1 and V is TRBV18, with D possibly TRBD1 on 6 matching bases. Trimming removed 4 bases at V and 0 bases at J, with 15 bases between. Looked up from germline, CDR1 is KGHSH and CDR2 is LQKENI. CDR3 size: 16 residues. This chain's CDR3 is CASSRDTSKMNTEAFF. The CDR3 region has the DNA TGTGCCAGCTCACGGGACACATCGAAGATGAACACTGAAGCTTTCTTT.

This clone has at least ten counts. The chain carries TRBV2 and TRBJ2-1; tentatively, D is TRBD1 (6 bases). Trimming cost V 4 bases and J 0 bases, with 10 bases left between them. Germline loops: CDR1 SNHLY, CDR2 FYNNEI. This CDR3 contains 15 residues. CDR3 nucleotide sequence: TGTGCCAGCAGTGGACAGGTTATCTCCTACAATGAGCAGTTCTTC. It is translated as CASSGQVISYNEQFF. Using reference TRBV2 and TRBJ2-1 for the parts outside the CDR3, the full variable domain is EPEVTQTPSHQVTQMGQEVILRCVPISNHLYFYWYRQILGQKVEFLVSFYNNEISEKSEIFDDQFSVERPDGSNFTLKIRSTKLEDSAMYFCASSGQVISYNEQFFGPGTRLTVL.

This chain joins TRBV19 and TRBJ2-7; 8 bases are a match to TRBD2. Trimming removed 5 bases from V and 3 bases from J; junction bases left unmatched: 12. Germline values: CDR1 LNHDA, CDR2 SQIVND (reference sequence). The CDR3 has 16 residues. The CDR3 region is CASSPPGSGSFYEQYF. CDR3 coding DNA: TGTGCCAGTAGTCCCCCGGGGAGCGGGAGTTTCTACGAGCAGTACTTC.

CDR3 bases: TGTGCCAGCAGCCCATGGGGGCTTGGTGGTGGCTACACCTTC. This encodes CASSPWGLGGGYTF. The chain uses TRBV7-9 and TRBJ1-2; D may be TRBD1 (6 bases). The V gene lost 5 bases and the J gene lost 7 bases, with 17 bases spanning the gap. The CDR3 runs to 14 residues. The germline gives CDR1 SEHNR, CDR2 FQNEAQ (reference sequence). Drawing the rest from reference TRBV7-9 and TRBJ1-2, the complete variable domain is DTGVSQNPRHKITKRGQNVTFRCDPISEHNRLYWYRQTLGQGPEFLTYFQNEAQLEKSRLLSDRFSAERPKGSFSTLEIQRTEQGDSAMYLCASSPWGLGGGYTFGSGTRLTVV.

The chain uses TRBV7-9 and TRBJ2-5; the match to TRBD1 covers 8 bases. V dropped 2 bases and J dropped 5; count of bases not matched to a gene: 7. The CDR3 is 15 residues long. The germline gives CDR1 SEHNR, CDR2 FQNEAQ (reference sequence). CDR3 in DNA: TGTGCCAGCAGCTTAACACCAGGGGGCATTGAGACCCAGTACTTC. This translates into CASSLTPGGIETQYF.

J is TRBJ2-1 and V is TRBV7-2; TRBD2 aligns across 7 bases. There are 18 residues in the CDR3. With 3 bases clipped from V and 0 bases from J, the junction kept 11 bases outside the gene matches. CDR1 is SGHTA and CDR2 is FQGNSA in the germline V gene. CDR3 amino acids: CASSLGPAGPSSYNEQFF. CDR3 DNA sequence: TGTGCCAGCAGCTTGGGCCCAGCGGGACCAAGCTCCTACAATGAGCAGTTCTTC.

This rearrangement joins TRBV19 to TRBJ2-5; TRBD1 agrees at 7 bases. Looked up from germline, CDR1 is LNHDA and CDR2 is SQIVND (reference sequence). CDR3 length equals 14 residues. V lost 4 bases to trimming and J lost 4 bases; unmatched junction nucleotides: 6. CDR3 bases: TGTGCCAGTAGTAGCCCCGGGACAGCAGAGACCCAGTACTTC. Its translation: CASSSPGTAETQYF.

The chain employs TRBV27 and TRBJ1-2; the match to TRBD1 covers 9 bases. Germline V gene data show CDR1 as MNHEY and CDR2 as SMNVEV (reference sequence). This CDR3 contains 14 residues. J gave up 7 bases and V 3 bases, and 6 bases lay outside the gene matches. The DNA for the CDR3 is TGTGCCAGCAGTTTCGGAACAGGGGGCTCTGGCTACACCTTC. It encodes CASSFGTGGSGYTF.

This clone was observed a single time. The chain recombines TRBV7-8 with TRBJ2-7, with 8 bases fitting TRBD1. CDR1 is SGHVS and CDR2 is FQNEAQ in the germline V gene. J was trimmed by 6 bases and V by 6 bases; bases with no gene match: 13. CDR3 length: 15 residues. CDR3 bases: TGTGCCAGCAGTTCGAGGTCGACAGGGGAAGGCGAGCAGTACTTC. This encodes CASSSRSTGEGEQYF.

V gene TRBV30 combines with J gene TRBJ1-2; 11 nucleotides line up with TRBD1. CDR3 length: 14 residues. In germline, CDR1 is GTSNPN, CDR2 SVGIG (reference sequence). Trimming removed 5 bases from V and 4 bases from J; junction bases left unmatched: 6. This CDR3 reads CAWGRDRGVYGYTF. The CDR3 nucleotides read TGTGCCTGGGGACGGGACAGGGGGGTCTATGGCTACACCTTC. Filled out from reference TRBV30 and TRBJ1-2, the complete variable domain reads SQTIHQWPATLVQPVGSPLSLECTVEGTSNPNLYWYRQAAGRGLQLLFYSVGIGQISSEVPQNLSASRPQDRQFILSSKKLLLSDSGFYLCAWGRDRGVYGYTFGSGTRLTVV.

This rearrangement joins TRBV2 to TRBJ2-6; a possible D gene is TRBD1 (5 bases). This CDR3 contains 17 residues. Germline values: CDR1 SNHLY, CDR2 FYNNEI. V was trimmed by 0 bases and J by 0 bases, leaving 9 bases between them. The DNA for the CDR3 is TGTGCCAGCAGTGAAGCAGGGGTTCGCTCTGGGGCCAACGTCCTGACTTTC. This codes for CASSEAGVRSGANVLTF.

CDR3 sequence (DNA): TGTGCCAGCAAGGGCGGGACTAGCGCCTCCTACGAGCAGTACTTC. Translating it yields CASKGGTSASYEQYF. This sequence joins TRBV28 and TRBJ2-7; 10 bases align to TRBD2. The CDR3 totals 15 residues. Germline CDR1 is MDHEN and CDR2 is SYDVKM. The J segment lost 0 bases and the V segment lost 7 bases, leaving 6 bases of the junction unmatched.

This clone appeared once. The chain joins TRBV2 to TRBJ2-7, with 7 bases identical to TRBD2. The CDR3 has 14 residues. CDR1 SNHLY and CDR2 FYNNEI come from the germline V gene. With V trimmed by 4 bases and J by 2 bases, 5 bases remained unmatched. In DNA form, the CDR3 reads TGTGCCAGCAGTGGGCGGGGACTACCCTACGAGCAGTACTTC. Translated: CASSGRGLPYEQYF.

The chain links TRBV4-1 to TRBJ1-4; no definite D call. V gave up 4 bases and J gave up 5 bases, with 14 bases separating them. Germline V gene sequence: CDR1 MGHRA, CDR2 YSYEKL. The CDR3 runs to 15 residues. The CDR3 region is CASSPWGGQNEKLFF. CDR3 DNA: TGCGCCAGCAGCCCCTGGGGAGGGCAGAATGAAAAACTGTTTTTT.

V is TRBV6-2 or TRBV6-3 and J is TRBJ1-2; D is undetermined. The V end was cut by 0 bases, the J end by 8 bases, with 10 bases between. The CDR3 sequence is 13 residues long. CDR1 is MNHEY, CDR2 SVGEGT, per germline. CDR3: CASSYSVREGYTF. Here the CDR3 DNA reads TGTGCCAGCAGTTACTCGGTTCGCGAGGGCTACACCTTC.

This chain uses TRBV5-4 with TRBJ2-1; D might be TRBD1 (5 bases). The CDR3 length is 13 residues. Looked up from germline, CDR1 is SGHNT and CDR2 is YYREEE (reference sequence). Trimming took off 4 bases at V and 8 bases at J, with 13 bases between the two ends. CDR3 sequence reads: CASSTVQGDEQFF. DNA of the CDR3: TGTGCCAGCAGCACCGTCCAGGGCGATGAGCAGTTCTTC.

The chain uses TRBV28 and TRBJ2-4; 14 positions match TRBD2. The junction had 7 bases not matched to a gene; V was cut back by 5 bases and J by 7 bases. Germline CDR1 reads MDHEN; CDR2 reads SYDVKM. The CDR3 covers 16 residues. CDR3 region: CASSQGLAGVGNIQYF. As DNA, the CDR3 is TGTGCCAGCAGTCAGGGACTAGCGGGAGTGGGGAACATTCAGTACTTC. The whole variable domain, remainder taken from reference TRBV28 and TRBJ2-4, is DVKVTQSSRYLVKRTGEKVFLECVQDMDHENMFWYRQDPGLGLRLIYFSYDVKMKEKGDIPEGYSVSREKKERFSLILESASTNQTSMYLCASSQGLAGVGNIQYFGAGTRLSVL.

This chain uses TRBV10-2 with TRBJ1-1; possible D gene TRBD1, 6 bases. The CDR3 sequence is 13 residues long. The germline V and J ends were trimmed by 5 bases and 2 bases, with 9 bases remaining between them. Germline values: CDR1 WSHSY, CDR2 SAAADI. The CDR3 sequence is CASSPQGNTEAFF. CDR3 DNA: TGCGCCAGCAGTCCACAGGGAAACACTGAAGCTTTCTTT.